This TCR beta chain was sequenced in a study of OX40 agonist ivuxolimab in advanced cancers. Measured with immunoSEQ multiplex PCR; TCRdb has only the in-frame clones, and not every one. Here the sample spans about 120,000 clones, around 87% being singletons. CDR3 length: 15 residues. The junction had 1 base not matched to a gene; V was cut back by 0 bases and J by 0 bases. Germline V gene sequence: CDR1 SGDLS, CDR2 YYNGEE. The receptor comes from an adult with an advanced solid tumor such as melanoma, head and neck, liver or kidney cancer. The chain combines TRBV9 with TRBJ1-1; 8 bases are shared with TRBD1. The input for sequencing was CD4+ or CD8+ T cells sorted from blood, taken in a trial of the OX40 agonist ivuxolimab. DNA for the CDR3: TGTGCCAGCAGCGTAGAGGGACAGGTGAACACTGAAGCTTTCTTT. Translation gives CASSVEGQVNTEAFF.